This TCR beta chain originates from a study of T cell responses to AZD1222 COVID-19 vaccine. Profiling relied on immunoSEQ multiplex PCR, and the TCRdb table lists in-frame clones only, not all of them. The sample yields some 130,000 clones, about 90% seen once. The TCR was taken from an adult in good health. Sequenced here: peripheral blood, sampled on day 0 of AZD1222 vaccination.

CDR3 DNA sequence: TGTGCCAGCAGGCCAACGGGACGGGGGAACACTGAAGCTTTCTTT. Translated, it gives CASRPTGRGNTEAFF. The rearrangement links TRBV27 to TRBJ1-1; D is possibly TRBD1 (5 bases). V gave up 6 bases and J gave up 1 base, with 15 bases separating them. This CDR3 is built from 15 residues. Germline V gives CDR1 MNHEY, CDR2 SMNVEV (reference sequence).